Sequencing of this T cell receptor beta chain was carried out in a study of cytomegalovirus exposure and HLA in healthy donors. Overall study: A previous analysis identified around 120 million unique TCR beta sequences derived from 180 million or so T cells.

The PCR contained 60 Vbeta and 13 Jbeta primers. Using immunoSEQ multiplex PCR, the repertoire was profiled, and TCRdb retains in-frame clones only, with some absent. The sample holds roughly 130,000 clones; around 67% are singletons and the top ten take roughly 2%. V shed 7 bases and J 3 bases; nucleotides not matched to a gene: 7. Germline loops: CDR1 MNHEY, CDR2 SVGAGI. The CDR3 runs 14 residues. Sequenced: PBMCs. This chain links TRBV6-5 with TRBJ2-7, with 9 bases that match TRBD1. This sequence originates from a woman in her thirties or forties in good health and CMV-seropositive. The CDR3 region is CASKAGDRVYEQYF. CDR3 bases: TGTGCCAGCAAAGCAGGGGACAGGGTCTACGAGCAGTACTTC.